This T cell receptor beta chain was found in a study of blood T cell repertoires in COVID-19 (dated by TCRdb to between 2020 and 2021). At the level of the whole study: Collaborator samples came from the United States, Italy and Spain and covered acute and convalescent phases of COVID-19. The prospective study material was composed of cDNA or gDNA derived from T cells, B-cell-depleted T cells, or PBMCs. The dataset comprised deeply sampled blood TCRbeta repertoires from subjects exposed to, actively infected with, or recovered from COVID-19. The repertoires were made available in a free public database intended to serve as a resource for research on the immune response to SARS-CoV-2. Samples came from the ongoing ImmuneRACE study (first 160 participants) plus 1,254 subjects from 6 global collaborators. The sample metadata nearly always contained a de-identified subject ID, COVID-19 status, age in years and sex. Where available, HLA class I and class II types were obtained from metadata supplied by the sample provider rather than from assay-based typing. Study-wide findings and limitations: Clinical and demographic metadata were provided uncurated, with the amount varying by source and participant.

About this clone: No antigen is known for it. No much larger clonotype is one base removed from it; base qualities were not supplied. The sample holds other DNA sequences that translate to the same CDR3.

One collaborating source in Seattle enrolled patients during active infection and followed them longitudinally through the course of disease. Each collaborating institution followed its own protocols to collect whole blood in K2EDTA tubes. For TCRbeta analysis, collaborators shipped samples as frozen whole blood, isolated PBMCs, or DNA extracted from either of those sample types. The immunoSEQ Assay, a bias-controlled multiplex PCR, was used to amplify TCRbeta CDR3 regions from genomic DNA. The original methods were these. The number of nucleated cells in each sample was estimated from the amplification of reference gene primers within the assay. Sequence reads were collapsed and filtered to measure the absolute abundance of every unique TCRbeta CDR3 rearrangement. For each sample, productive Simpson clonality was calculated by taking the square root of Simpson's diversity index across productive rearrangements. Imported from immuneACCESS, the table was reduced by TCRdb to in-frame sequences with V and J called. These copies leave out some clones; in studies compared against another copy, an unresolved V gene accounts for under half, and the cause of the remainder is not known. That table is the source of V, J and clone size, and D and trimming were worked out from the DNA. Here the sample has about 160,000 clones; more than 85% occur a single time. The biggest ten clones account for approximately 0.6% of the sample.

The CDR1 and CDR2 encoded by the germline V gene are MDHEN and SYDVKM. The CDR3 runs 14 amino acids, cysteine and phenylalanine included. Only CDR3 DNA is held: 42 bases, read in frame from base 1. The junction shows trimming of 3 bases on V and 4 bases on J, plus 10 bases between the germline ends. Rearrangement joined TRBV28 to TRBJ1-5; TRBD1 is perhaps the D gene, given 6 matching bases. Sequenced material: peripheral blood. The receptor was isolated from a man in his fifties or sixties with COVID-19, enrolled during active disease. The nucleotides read TGTGCCAGCAGTTTGGGGGCAGGGAATCAGCCCCAGCATTTT. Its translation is CASSLGAGNQPQHF.